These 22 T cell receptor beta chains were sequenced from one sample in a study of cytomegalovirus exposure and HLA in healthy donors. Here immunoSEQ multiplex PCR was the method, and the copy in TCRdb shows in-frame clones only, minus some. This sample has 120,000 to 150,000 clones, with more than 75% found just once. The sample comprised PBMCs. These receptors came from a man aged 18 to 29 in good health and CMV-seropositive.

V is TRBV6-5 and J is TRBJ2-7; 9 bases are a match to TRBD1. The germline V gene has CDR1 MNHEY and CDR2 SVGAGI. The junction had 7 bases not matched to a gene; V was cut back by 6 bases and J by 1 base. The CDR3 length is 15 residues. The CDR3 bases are TGTGCCAGCAGGCCCGACAGGGGGTATTCCTACGAGCAGTACTTC. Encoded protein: CASRPDRGYSYEQYF.

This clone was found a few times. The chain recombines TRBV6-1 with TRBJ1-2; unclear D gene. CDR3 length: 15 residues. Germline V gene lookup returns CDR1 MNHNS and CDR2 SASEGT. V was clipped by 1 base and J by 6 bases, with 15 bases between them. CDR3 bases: TGTGCCAGCAGTGAAGGGGAAGAGGGATCTCATGGCTACACCTTC. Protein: CASSEGEEGSHGYTF.

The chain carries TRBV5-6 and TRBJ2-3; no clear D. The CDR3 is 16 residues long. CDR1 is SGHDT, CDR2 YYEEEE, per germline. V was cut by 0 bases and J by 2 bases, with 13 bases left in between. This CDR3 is CASSLGTASYTDTQYF. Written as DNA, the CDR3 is TGTGCCAGCAGCTTGGGAACGGCTAGTTACACAGATACGCAGTATTTT.

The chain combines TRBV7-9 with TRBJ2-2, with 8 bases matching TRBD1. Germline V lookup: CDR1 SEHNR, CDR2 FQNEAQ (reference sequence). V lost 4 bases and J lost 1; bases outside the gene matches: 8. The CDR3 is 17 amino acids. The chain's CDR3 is CASSSFGQGENTGELFF. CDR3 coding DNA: TGTGCCAGCAGCTCTTTTGGACAGGGTGAGAACACCGGGGAGCTGTTTTTT.

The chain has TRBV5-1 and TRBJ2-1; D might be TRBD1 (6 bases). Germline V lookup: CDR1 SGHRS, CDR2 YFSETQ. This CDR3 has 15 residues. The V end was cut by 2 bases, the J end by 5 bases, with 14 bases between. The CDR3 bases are TGCGCCAGCAGCTTCCGACCGGACAGAAACAATGAGCAGTTCTTC. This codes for CASSFRPDRNNEQFF.

The CDR3: CASSSLTNEKLFF. DNA for the CDR3: TGTGCCAGTAGTAGTCTTACTAATGAAAAACTGTTTTTT. J is TRBJ1-4 and V is TRBV19; D gene unclear. The CDR3 extends over 13 amino acids. Germline loops: CDR1 LNHDA, CDR2 SQIVND (reference sequence). V was trimmed by 4 bases and J by 2 bases, leaving 5 bases between them.

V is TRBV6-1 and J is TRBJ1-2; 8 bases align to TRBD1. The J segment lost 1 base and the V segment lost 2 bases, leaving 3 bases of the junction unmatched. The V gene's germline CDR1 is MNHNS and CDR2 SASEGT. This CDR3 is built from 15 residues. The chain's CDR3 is CASSERTGNNYGYTF. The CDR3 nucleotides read TGTGCCAGCAGTGAAAGGACAGGGAATAACTATGGCTACACCTTC.

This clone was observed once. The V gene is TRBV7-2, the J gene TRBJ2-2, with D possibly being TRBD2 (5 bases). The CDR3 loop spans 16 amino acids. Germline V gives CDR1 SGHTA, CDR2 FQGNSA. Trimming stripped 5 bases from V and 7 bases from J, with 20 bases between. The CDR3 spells CASSPRAPGVHGELFF. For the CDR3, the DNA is TGTGCCAGCAGCCCGCGGGCCCCCGGGGTTCACGGGGAGCTGTTTTTT.

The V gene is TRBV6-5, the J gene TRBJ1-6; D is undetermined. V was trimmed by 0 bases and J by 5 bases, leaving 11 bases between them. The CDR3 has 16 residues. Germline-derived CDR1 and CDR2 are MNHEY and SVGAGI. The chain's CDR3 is CASSYSISGDNSPLHF. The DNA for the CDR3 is TGTGCCAGCAGTTACTCGATTTCCGGGGATAATTCACCCCTCCACTTT.

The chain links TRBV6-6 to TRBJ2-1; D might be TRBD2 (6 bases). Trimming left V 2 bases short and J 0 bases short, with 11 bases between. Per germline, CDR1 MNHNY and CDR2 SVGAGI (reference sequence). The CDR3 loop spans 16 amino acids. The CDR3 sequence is CASSYLASSSYNEQFF. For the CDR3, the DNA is TGTGCCAGCAGTTACCTAGCGTCTAGCTCCTACAATGAGCAGTTCTTC.

CDR3 in DNA: TGTGCCAGCAGTTACCGGGACAGCCGCAATGAGCAGTTCTTC. Translation: CASSYRDSRNEQFF. The gene calls are TRBV6-5 and TRBJ2-1; 7 nucleotides line up with TRBD1. The CDR3 runs 14 residues. With V trimmed by 2 bases and J by 6 bases, 4 bases remained unmatched. Germline V lookup: CDR1 MNHEY, CDR2 SVGAGI.

This CDR3 reads CASSPYRVRGDEQFF. CDR3 sequence (DNA): TGTGCCAGCAGTCCTTACAGGGTTCGGGGCGATGAGCAGTTCTTC. The rearrangement links TRBV6-1 to TRBJ2-1; the D gene is possibly TRBD1 (6 bases). The CDR3 totals 15 residues. V was trimmed by 5 bases and J by 8 bases, leaving 19 bases between them. Germline V gives CDR1 MNHNS, CDR2 SASEGT.

CDR3 protein: CASSSPGQGTPLHF. DNA of the CDR3: TGTGCCAGCAGTTCCCCGGGACAGGGAACACCCCTCCACTTT. The genes are TRBV7-2 and TRBJ1-6, with 9 bases lining up with TRBD1. This CDR3 is built from 14 residues. CDR1 and CDR2 from the germline V gene are SGHTA and FQGNSA. Unmatched junction bases numbered 8, after V lost 6 bases and J lost 11 bases.

The DNA for the CDR3 is TGCGCCAGCAGCCAAGAGCCAGGAACTCCGGAGCAGTACTTC. It yields the protein CASSQEPGTPEQYF. J is TRBJ2-7 and V is TRBV4-1; D remains unclear. The germline V gene encodes CDR1 MGHRA and CDR2 YSYEKL. V gave up 0 bases and J gave up 7 bases, with 13 bases separating them. This CDR3 spans 14 amino acids.

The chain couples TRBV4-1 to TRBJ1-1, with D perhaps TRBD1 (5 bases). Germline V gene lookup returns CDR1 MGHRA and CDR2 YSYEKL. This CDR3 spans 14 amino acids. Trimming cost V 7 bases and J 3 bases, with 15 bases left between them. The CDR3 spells CASMPGGRDTEAFF. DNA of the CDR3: TGCGCCAGCATGCCGGGGGGACGGGACACTGAAGCTTTCTTT.

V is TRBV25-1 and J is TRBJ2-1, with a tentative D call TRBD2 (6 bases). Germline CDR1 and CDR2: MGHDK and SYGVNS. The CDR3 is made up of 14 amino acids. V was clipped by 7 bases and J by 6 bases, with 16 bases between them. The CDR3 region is CASTNWQGGNEQFF. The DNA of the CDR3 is TGTGCCAGCACGAATTGGCAGGGAGGCAATGAGCAGTTCTTC.

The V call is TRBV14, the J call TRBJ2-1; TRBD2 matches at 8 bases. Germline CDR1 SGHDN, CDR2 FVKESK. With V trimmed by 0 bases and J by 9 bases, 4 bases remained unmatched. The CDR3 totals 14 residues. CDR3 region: CASSQDIGGAEQFF. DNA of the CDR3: TGTGCCAGCAGCCAAGATATCGGGGGGGCTGAGCAGTTCTTC.

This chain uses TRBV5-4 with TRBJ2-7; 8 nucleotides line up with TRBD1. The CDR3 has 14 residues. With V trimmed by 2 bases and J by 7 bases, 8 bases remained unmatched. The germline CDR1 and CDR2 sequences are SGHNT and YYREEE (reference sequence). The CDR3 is CASSFDRGQVEQYF. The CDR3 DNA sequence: TGTGCCAGCAGCTTCGACCGGGGACAGGTAGAGCAGTACTTC.

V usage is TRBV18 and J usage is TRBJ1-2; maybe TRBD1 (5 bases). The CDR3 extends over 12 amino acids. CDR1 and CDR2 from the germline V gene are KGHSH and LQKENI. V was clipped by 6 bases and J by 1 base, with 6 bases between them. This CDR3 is CASSQGNYGYTF. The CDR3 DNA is TGTGCCAGCTCCCAGGGTAACTATGGCTACACCTTC.

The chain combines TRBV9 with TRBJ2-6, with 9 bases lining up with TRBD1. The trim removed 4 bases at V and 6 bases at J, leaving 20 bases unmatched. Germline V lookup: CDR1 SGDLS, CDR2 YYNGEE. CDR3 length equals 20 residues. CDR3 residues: CASSSRQGEALGVAANVLTF. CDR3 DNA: TGTGCCAGCAGCTCTAGACAGGGGGAAGCCTTAGGAGTAGCGGCCAACGTCCTGACTTTC.

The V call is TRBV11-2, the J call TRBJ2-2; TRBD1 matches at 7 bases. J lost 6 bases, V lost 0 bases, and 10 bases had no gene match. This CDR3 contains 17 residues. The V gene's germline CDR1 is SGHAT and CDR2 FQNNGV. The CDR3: CASSLDALGGRPGELFF. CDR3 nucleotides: TGTGCCAGCAGCTTAGACGCCCTAGGGGGCCGGCCCGGGGAGCTGTTTTTT.

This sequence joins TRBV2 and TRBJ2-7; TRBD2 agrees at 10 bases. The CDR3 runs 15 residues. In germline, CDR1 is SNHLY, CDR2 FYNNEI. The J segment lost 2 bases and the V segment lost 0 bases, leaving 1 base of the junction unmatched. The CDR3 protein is CASSEASGGTYEQYF. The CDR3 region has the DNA TGTGCCAGCAGTGAAGCTAGCGGGGGGACCTACGAGCAGTACTTC.